The rows below give T cell receptor beta chains drawn from one sample of a study of OX40 agonist ivuxolimab in advanced cancers. Using immunoSEQ multiplex PCR, the repertoire was profiled, and TCRdb retains in-frame clones only, with some absent. In the table there are fewer than 45,000 clones, around 82% of which are singletons. The sample consisted of CD4+ or CD8+ T cells sorted from blood, taken in a trial of the OX40 agonist ivuxolimab. These receptors all stem from an adult with an advanced solid tumor such as melanoma, head and neck, liver or kidney cancer. Each CDR3 is given with its conserved first and last residue.

cdr3_length v_call cdr3_aa
12 TRBV6-6 CASRDHLETQYF
15 TRBV5-4 CASSLPGPGDYEQYF
15 TRBV6-6 CASSWTNSNTGELFF
14 TRBV30 CAHHVSGSYNEQFF
12 TRBV10-3 CAGQGNTGELFF
10 TRBV29-1 CSVAMETQYF
15 TRBV28 CASSTPGQGHYEQYF
12 TRBV28 CASSSTTREQYF
13 TRBV28 CATQRGRAYEQYF
14 TRBV7-9 CASSFRTEYEKLFF
14 TRBV6-5 CASRSGGGINEQFF
17 TRBV7-9 CASSLGTGVTGNQPQHF
16 TRBV18 CASSPPNYQGIDTQYF
14 TRBV11-2 CASSLAGETGELFF
14 TRBV7-2 CASSPGGKENIQYF
17 TRBV11-3 CASSLTQRTSGVNEQFF
15 TRBV6-5 CASSYSPRGGGAQYF
15 TRBV10-3 CAISVGDLWDTEAFF
14 TRBV7-3 CASSQTRNTGELFF
14 TRBV7-7 CASSPSDSYNEQFF
14 TRBV27 CASSLYRGNTEAFF
16 TRBV18 CASSPSREIQNTEAFF
16 TRBV18 CASSRRDRTSGNTIYF
16 TRBV5-1 CASSRGASGTNEKLFF
13 TRBV11-2 CASSFSSVDTQYF